This T cell receptor beta chain was sequenced for a study of blood T cells in healthy people across ages. On the study more broadly: About one barcoded beta molecule per two T cells came from capture by template switching.

This clonotype has just a few counts. As yet, its antigen is unknown. A sample-barcoded 5' primer and a J-beta primer mix were used in a second PCR of roughly 7 to 12 cycles. Through a template-switch adaptor with 12 random nucleotides, each cDNA molecule received a tag. TCRdb independently ran MiXCR on the 5' RACE reads; one entry per CDR3 protein. The sample includes 1.5 million to 2 million distinct CDR3 sequences, about 30% of them seen just once. PBMCs, at least 7 million per sample, were isolated. Regarding the study as a whole: The study found more naive CD4+ cells and higher diversity in long-lived than aged donors.

Specimen: blood. The sequence was obtained from a woman in her thirties in good health.

The CDR3 DNA reads as TGTGCCAGCAGTCTTACAGGGGCGGTAAAAAAGACCCAGTACTTC. Translating gives CASSLTGAVKKTQYF. This chain joins TRBV6-5 and TRBJ2-5; 7 nucleotides match TRBD1. Trimming at V came to 5 bases and at J to 6 bases, leaving 12 bases not matched to a gene. Germline V CDR1 and CDR2: MNHEY, SVGAGI. The CDR3 is 15 amino acids.